What follows are 3 T cell receptor beta chains derived from one specimen sequenced in a study of shared clonotypes between healthy human individuals. The assay was immunoSEQ multiplex PCR, and TCRdb's table has in-frame clones only and misses some. This sample has roughly 500,000 clones, with roughly 80% found just once. Sequencing was done on a sample of PBMCs. The receptors derive from a woman in her 40s in good health. Some clones in this sample may be carry-over from other donors' samples.

The CDR3, as DNA: TGTGCCAGTAGCGTGGACAGGGAAGAGACCCAGTACTTC. Translated, it gives CASSVDREETQYF. The chain has TRBV19 and TRBJ2-5, with TRBD1 matching over 8 bases. Germline loops: CDR1 LNHDA, CDR2 SQIVND (reference sequence). The CDR3 consists of 13 residues. The J segment lost 3 bases and the V segment lost 6 bases, leaving 3 bases of the junction unmatched.

J is TRBJ2-1 and V is TRBV28, with a weak D call TRBD1 (6 bases). There are 14 residues in the CDR3. V was pared by 5 bases and J by 2 bases, with 10 bases between. Germline V gene sequence: CDR1 MDHEN, CDR2 SYDVKM. The CDR3 is CASSRGQTYNEQFF. CDR3 bases: TGTGCCAGCAGTCGAGGACAGACCTACAATGAGCAGTTCTTC.

The chain links TRBV6-6 to TRBJ2-1; no clear D. The V end was cut by 2 bases, the J end by 9 bases, with 11 bases between. Germline CDR1 and CDR2: MNHNY and SVGAGI (reference sequence). This CDR3 is 13 amino acids long. The CDR3 protein is CASSYTAHGEQFF. The CDR3 bases are TGTGCCAGCAGTTACACGGCACACGGTGAGCAGTTCTTC.